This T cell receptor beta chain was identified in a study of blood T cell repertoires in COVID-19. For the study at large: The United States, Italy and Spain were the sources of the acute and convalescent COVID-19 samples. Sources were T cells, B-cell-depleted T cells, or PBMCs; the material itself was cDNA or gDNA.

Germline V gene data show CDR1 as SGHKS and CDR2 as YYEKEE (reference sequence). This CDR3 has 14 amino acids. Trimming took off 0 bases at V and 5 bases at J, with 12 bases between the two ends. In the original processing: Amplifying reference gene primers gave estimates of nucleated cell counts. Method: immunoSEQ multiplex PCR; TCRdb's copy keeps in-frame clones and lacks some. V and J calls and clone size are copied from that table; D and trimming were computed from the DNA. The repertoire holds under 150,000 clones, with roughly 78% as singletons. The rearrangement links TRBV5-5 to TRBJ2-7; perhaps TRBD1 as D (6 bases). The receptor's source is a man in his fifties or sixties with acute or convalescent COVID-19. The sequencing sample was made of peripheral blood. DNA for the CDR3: TGTGCCAGCAGCTTGGTATCAGGGGTCAACGAGCAGTACTTC. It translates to CASSLVSGVNEQYF.